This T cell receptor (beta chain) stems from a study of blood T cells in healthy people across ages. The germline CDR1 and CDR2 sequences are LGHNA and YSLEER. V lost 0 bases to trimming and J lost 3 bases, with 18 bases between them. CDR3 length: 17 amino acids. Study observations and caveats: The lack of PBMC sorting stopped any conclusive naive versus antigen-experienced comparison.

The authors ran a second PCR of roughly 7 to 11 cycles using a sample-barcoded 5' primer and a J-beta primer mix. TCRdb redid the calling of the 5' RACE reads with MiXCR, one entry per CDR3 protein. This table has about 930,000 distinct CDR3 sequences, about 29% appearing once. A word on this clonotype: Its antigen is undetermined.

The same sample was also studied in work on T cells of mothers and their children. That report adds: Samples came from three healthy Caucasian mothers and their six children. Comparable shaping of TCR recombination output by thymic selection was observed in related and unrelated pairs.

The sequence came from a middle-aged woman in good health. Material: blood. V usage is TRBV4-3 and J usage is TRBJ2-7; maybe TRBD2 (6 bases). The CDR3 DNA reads TGCGCCAGCAGCCAAGACGCGGGACGGGGGAGATTCTACGAGCAGTACTTC. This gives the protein CASSQDAGRGRFYEQYF.